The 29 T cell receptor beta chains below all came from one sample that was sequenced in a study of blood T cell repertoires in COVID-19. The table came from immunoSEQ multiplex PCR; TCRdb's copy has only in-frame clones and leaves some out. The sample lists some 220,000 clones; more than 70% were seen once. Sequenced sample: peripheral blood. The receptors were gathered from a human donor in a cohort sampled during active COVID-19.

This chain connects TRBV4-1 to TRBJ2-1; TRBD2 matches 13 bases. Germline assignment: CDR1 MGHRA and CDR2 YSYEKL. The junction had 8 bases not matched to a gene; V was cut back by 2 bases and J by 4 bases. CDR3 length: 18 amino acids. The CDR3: CASSQFGLAGDGYNEQFF. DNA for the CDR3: TGCGCCAGCAGCCAATTTGGACTAGCGGGAGATGGTTACAATGAGCAGTTCTTC.

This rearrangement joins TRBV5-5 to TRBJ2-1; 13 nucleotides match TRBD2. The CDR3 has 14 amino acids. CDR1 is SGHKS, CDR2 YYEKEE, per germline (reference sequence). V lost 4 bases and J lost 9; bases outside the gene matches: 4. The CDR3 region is CASSGTSGVREQFF. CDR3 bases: TGTGCCAGCAGCGGGACTAGCGGGGTACGTGAGCAGTTCTTC.

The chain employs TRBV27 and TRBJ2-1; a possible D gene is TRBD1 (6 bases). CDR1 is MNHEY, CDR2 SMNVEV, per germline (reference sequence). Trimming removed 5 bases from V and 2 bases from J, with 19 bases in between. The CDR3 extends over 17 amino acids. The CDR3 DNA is TGTGCCAGCAGTCAAGAGCGTGGGGCAGGGGCCTACAATGAGCAGTTCTTC. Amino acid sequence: CASSQERGAGAYNEQFF.

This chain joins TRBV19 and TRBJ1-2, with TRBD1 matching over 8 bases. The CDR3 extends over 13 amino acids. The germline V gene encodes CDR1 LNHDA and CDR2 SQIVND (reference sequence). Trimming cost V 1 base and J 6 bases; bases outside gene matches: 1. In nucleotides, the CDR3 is TGTGCCAGTAGTATAGGGACAGGGAATGGCTACACCTTC. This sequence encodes CASSIGTGNGYTF.

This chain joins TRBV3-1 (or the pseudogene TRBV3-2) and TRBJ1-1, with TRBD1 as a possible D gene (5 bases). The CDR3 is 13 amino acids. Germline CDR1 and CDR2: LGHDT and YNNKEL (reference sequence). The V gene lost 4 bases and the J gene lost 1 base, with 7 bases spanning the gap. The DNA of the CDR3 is TGTGCCAGCAGCCTTGGACAGAACACTGAAGCTTTCTTT. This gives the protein CASSLGQNTEAFF.

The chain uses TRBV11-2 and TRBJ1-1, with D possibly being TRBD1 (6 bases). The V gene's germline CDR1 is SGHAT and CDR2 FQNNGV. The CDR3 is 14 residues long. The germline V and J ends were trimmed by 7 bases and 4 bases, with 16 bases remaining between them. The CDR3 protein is CASTFDRLVTEAFF. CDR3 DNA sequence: TGTGCCAGCACCTTCGACAGGTTGGTCACTGAAGCTTTCTTT.

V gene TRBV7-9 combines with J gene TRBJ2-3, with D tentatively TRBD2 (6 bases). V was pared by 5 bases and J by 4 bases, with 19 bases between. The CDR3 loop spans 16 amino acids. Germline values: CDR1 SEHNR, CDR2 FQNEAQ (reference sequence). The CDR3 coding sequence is TGTGCCAGCAGCCTCGAAGGTGACCAGCGGGCAGATACGCAGTATTTT. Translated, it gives CASSLEGDQRADTQYF.

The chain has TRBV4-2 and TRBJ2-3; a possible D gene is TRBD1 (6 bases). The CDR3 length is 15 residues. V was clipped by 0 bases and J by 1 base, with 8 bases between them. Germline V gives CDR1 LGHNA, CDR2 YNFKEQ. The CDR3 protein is CASSQEAGGTDTQYF. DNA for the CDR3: TGTGCCAGCAGCCAAGAGGCAGGGGGCACAGATACGCAGTATTTT.

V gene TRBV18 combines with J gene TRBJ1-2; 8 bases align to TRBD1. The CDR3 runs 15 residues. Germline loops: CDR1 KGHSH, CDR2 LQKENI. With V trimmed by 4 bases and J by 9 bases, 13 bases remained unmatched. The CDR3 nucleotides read TGTGCCAGCTCACTCCCGACAGGGGAGGTTTTGAGCTACACCTTC. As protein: CASSLPTGEVLSYTF.

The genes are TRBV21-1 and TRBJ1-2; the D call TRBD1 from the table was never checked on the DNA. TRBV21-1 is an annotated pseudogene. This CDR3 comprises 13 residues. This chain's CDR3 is CASSLIRDYGYTF. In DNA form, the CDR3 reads TGTGCCAGCAGCTTAATCAGGGACTATGGCTACACCTTC.

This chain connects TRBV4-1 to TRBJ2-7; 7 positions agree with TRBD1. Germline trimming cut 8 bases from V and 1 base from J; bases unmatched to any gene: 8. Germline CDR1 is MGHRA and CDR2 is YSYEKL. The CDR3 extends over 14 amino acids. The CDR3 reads CASGPIQGSYEQYF. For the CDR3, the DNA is TGCGCCAGCGGACCCATACAGGGGTCCTACGAGCAGTACTTC.

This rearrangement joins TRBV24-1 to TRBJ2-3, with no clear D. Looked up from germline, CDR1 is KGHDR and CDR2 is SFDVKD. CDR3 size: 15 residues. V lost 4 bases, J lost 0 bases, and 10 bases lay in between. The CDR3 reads CATSDPGRSTDTQYF. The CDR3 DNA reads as TGTGCCACCAGTGACCCGGGTAGGAGCACAGATACGCAGTATTTT.

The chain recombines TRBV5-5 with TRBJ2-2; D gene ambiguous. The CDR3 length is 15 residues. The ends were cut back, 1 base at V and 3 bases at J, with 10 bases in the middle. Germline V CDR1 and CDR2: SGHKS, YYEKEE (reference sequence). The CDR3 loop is CASSLLQSYTGELFF. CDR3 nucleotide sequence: TGTGCCAGCAGCTTGCTGCAGTCCTACACCGGGGAGCTGTTTTTT.

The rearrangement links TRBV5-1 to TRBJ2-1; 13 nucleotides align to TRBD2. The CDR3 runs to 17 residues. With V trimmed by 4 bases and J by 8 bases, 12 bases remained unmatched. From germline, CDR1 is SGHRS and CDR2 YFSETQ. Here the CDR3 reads CASSPRTSGGPLHEQFF. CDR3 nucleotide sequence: TGCGCCAGCAGCCCTAGGACTAGCGGGGGTCCTCTCCATGAGCAGTTCTTC.

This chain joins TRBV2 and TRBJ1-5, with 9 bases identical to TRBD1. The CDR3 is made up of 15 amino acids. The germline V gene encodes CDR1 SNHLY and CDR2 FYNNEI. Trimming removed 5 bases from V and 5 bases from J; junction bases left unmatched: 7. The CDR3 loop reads CASSRDRGGHQPQHF. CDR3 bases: TGTGCCAGCAGTCGAGACAGGGGGGGTCATCAGCCCCAGCATTTT.

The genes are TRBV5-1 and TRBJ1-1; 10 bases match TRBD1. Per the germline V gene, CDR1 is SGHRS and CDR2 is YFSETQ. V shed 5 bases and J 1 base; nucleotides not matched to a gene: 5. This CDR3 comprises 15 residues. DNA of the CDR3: TGCGCCAGCAGGCCCGGGACAGGGGCGAACACTGAAGCTTTCTTT. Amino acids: CASRPGTGANTEAFF.

The CDR3 DNA reads as TGTGCCAGCAGCCCACAGGGGGTTCCCTACGAGCAGTACTTC. Protein product: CASSPQGVPYEQYF. This chain connects TRBV2 to TRBJ2-7, with 8 bases matching TRBD1. The ends lost 6 bases at V and 2 bases at J; junction bases unmatched: 6. This CDR3 is 14 amino acids long. Germline loops: CDR1 SNHLY, CDR2 FYNNEI.

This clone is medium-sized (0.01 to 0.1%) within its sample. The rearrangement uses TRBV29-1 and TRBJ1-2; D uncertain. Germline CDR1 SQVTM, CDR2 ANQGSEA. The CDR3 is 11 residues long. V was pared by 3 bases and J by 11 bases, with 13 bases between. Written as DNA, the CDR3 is TGCAGCGTTGATTGGTCCAGCAGGTACACCTTC. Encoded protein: CSVDWSSRYTF.

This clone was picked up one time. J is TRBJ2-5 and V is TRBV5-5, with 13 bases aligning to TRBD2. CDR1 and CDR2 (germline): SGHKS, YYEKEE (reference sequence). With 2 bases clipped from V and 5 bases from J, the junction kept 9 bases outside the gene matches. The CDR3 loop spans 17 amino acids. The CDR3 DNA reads TGTGCCAGCAGCTTCGGGACTAGCGGGGCCTTTAGGGAGACCCAGTACTTC. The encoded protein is CASSFGTSGAFRETQYF.

The CDR3 is CASSSGQDALYTF. CDR3 DNA sequence: TGCGCCAGCAGCTCGGGACAGGACGCGCTCTACACCTTC. V usage is TRBV5-1 and J usage is TRBJ1-2; 8 bases match TRBD1. The V gene's germline CDR1 is SGHRS and CDR2 YFSETQ. The CDR3 sequence is 13 residues long. The V gene end was trimmed by 3 bases and the J gene end by 10 bases; junction bases not matched to a gene: 8.

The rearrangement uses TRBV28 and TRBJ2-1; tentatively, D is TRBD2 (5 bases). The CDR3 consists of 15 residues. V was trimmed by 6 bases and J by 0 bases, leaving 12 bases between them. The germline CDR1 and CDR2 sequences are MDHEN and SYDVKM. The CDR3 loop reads CASREDGRSYNEQFF. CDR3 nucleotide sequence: TGTGCCAGCAGGGAGGACGGACGCTCCTACAATGAGCAGTTCTTC. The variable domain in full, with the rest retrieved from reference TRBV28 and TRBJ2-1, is DVKVTQSSRYLVKRTGEKVFLECVQDMDHENMFWYRQDPGLGLRLIYFSYDVKMKEKGDIPEGYSVSREKKERFSLILESASTNQTSMYLCASREDGRSYNEQFFGPGTRLTVL.

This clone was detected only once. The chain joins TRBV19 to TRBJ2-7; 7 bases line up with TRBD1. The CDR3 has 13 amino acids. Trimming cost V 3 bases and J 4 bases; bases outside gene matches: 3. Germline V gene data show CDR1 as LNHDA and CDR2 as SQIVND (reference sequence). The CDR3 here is CASSMAQGYEQYF. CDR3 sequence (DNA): TGTGCCAGTAGTATGGCACAGGGGTACGAGCAGTACTTC.

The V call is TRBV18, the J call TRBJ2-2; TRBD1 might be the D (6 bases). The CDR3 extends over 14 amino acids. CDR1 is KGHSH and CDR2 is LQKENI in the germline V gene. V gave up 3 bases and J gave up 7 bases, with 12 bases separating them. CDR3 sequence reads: CASSPGHRDGELFF. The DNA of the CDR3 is TGTGCCAGCTCACCGGGACACAGGGACGGGGAGCTGTTTTTT.

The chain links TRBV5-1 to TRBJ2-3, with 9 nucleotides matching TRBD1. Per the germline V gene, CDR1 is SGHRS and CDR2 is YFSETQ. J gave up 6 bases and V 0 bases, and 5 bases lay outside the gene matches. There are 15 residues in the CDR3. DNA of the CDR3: TGCGCCAGCAGCTTGGAGGGACAGGGAGGGGATACGCAGTATTTT. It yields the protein CASSLEGQGGDTQYF. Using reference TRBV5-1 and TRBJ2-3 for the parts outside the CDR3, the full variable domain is KAGVTQTPRYLIKTRGQQVTLSCSPISGHRSVSWYQQTPGQGLQFLFEYFSETQRNKGNFPGRFSGRQFSNSRSEMNVSTLELGDSALYLCASSLEGQGGDTQYFGPGTRLTVL.

For the CDR3, the DNA is TGTGCCAGCAGCGTAAGACTAGCGGGGCAAGAGACCCAGTACTTC. Its translation: CASSVRLAGQETQYF. The chain is built from TRBV7-9 and TRBJ2-5; 11 nucleotides align to TRBD2. The CDR3 is 15 residues long. Looked up from germline, CDR1 is SEHNR and CDR2 is FQNEAQ (reference sequence). V shed 5 bases, J shed 2 bases, and the junction held 4 bases outside the gene matches.

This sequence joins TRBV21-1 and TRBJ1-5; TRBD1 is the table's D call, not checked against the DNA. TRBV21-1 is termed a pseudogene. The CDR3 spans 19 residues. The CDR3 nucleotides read TGTGCCAGCAGCGGACCTCCGGACAGGGGACCTATCGGCAATCAGCCCCAGCATTTT. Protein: CASSGPPDRGPIGNQPQHF.

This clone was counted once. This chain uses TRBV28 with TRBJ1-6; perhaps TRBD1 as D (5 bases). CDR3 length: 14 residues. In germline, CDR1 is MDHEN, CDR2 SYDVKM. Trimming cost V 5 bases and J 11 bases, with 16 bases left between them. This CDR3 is CASSAHQGGPPLHF. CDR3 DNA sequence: TGTGCCAGCAGTGCGCACCAGGGAGGCCCACCCCTCCACTTT.

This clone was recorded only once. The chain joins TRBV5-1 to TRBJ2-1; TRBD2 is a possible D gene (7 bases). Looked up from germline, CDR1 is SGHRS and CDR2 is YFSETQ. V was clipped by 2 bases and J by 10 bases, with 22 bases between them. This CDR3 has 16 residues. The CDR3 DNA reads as TGCGCCAGCAGCTTCGGAATCAGGGGAGGGGTAGGAGAGCAGTTCTTC. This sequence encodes CASSFGIRGGVGEQFF.

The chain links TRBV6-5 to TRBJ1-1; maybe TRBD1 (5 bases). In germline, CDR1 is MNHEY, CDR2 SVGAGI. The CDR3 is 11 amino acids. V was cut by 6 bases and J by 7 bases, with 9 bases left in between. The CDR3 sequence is CASSQGNEAFF. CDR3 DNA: TGTGCCAGCAGCCAGGGAAATGAAGCTTTCTTT.